The entry that follows covers one TCR beta chain sequence. Its antigen is unknown. The V gene's germline CDR1 is SEHNR and CDR2 FQNEAQ (reference sequence). The ends were cut back, 3 bases at V and 4 bases at J, with 12 bases in the middle. The CDR3 consists of 14 residues. PCR used 60 Vbeta primers and 13 Jbeta primers. TCRdb's copy holds only in-frame clones and misses some; the assay was immunoSEQ multiplex PCR. The sample holds 99,000 or so clones; about 9.5% are singletons and the top ten take 5% to 6.5%. This sample stems from a study of cytomegalovirus exposure and HLA in healthy donors. Broader study findings: Available immune exposure information covered CMV serostatus only.

The sequence came from a man between 35 and 55 years old in good health and CMV-seropositive. V gene TRBV7-9 combines with J gene TRBJ1-1; D is unclear. Sample: PBMCs. CDR3 coding DNA: TGTGCCAGCAGCTTTATAGAAACCTTCACTGAAGCTTTCTTT. Protein: CASSFIETFTEAFF. The full variable domain, completed using reference TRBV7-9 and TRBJ1-1, is DTGVSQNPRHKITKRGQNVTFRCDPISEHNRLYWYRQTLGQGPEFLTYFQNEAQLEKSRLLSDRFSAERPKGSFSTLEIQRTEQGDSAMYLCASSFIETFTEAFFGQGTRLTVV.